The 10 T cell receptor beta chains listed next were all sequenced from one sample in a study of shared clonotypes between healthy human individuals. Data came from immunoSEQ multiplex PCR; TCRdb stores just in-frame clones and leaves some out. The table lists under 2,500,000 clones, almost 96% of them singletons, with 0.1% to 0.15% in the top ten. Sequences were obtained from naive CD4+ T cells sorted from blood. Subset noted: CD45RA+ positively selected. The receptors stem from a man aged 18-30 years in good health.

The rearrangement joins TRBV19 to TRBJ2-7, with a tentative D call TRBD2 (5 bases). V was trimmed by 3 bases and J by 2 bases, leaving 14 bases between them. This CDR3 region has 15 residues. Germline V gene sequence: CDR1 LNHDA, CDR2 SQIVND (reference sequence). DNA for the CDR3: TGTGCCAGTAGTATTCGGACGGACTCTCCCTACGAGCAGTACTTC. It is translated as CASSIRTDSPYEQYF.

The chain couples TRBV18 to TRBJ2-5, with TRBD2 matching 7 bases. The germline V gene encodes CDR1 KGHSH and CDR2 LQKENI. The CDR3 sequence is 14 residues long. V trimming: 6 bases; J trimming: 2 bases; junction bases outside the gene matches: 6. The CDR3 bases are TGTGCCAGCTCCGTATTAGCGGGTCAAGAGACCCAGTACTTC. Translation gives CASSVLAGQETQYF.

The chain recombines TRBV10-3 with TRBJ1-5; D is ambiguous. V was clipped by 10 bases and J by 0 bases, with 16 bases between them. The V gene's germline CDR1 is ENHRY and CDR2 SYGVKD. The CDR3 has 15 amino acids. CDR3 protein: CATHYDGYSNQPQHF. CDR3 in DNA: TGTGCCACACACTATGACGGATATAGCAATCAGCCCCAGCATTTT.

The J gene is TRBJ2-5, the V gene TRBV2, with D possibly TRBD2 on 5 matching bases. Trimming removed 4 bases at V and 3 bases at J, with 15 bases between. The CDR3 is 15 amino acids. Germline V gives CDR1 SNHLY, CDR2 FYNNEI. The CDR3 DNA follows: TGTGCCAGCAGTGGACTTCCTAGCTACGAAGAGACCCAGTACTTC. Residues: CASSGLPSYEETQYF.

This clone has a single count. The chain has TRBV7-9 and TRBJ2-3; 10 bases fit TRBD2. Germline V gene lookup returns CDR1 SEHNR and CDR2 FQNEAQ (reference sequence). J gave up 14 bases and V 5 bases, and 7 bases lay outside the gene matches. The CDR3 consists of 12 residues. CDR3 bases: TGTGCCAGCAGCCGATCTAGCGGGGGCGGGTATTTT. Protein: CASSRSSGGGYF. Complete variable domain (other parts from reference TRBV7-9 and TRBJ2-3): DTGVSQNPRHKITKRGQNVTFRCDPISEHNRLYWYRQTLGQGPEFLTYFQNEAQLEKSRLLSDRFSAERPKGSFSTLEIQRTEQGDSAMYLCASSRSSGGGYFGPGTRLTVL.

The genes are TRBV27 and TRBJ2-5; 8 nucleotides line up with TRBD1. The germline CDR1 and CDR2 sequences are MNHEY and SMNVEV (reference sequence). The CDR3 covers 15 residues. Trimming at V came to 5 bases and at J to 3 bases, leaving 8 bases not matched to a gene. The CDR3 DNA sequence: TGTGCCAGCAGTACCCGGACAGGGTGGGAAGAGACCCAGTACTTC. Residues: CASSTRTGWEETQYF.

The chain employs TRBV5-4 and TRBJ1-1, with D perhaps matching TRBD1 (5 bases). The ends were cut back, 7 bases at V and 7 bases at J, with 23 bases in the middle. The CDR3 runs to 15 residues. Germline loops: CDR1 SGHNT, CDR2 YYREEE (reference sequence). CDR3 DNA: TGTGCCAGCCAGAGGGATACGACCGGGACGAGTGAAGCTTTCTTT. Protein sequence: CASQRDTTGTSEAFF.

The chain links TRBV6-6 to TRBJ2-7; 9 bases match TRBD1. Germline-derived CDR1 and CDR2 are MNHNY and SVGAGI (reference sequence). V gave up 4 bases and J gave up 4 bases; unmatched junction bases: 11. The CDR3 loop spans 16 amino acids. Here the CDR3 reads CASSSVPGQGRYEQYF. CDR3 sequence (DNA): TGTGCCAGCAGTTCCGTCCCGGGACAGGGCAGATACGAGCAGTACTTC.

A note on this clone: Additional DNA sequences in this sample encode the identical CDR3. The V and J genes are TRBV5-1 and TRBJ2-2; TRBD2 agrees at 7 bases. V lost 0 bases, J lost 0 bases, and 2 bases stayed unmatched. Germline V gene lookup returns CDR1 SGHRS and CDR2 YFSETQ. The CDR3 contains 16 residues. In DNA, the CDR3 is TGCGCCAGCAGCTTGGAGGGAGGGCCGAACACCGGGGAGCTGTTTTTT. Encoded protein: CASSLEGGPNTGELFF.

CDR3 sequence (DNA): TGCGCCAGCAGCTTGGGTAGGGGGCCGGACACTGAAGCTTTCTTT. Residues: CASSLGRGPDTEAFF. The chain is built from TRBV5-1 and TRBJ1-1; 7 bases agree with TRBD1. CDR3 length equals 15 residues. The V gene end was trimmed by 0 bases and the J gene end by 3 bases; junction bases not matched to a gene: 5. The germline V gene encodes CDR1 SGHRS and CDR2 YFSETQ.